The 25 T cell receptor beta chains reported below all come from one sample, sequenced in a study of shared clonotypes between healthy human individuals (dated by TCRdb to 2020 to 2022). Library preparation used the immunoSEQ multiplex PCR assay. The clones in this table, taken by TCRdb from immuneACCESS, are in-frame only. Not every clone is retained; where verified, under half of the shortfall comes from an unresolved V gene, and the cause of the rest is unknown. This sample gives fewer than 350,000 clones in total; roughly 84% of them show up just once. The ten top clones hold roughly 16% of the sample. The sequenced sample was memory CD8+ T cells sorted from blood. The sample's cell subset or site label, decoded: CD45RO+ cells pooled with CCR7-negative TemRA cells. Receptors originate from a man aged 18-30 years in good health.

This chain connects TRBV27 to TRBJ2-6; TRBD1 agrees at 9 bases. Germline V lookup: CDR1 MNHEY, CDR2 SMNVEV (reference sequence). The CDR3 is 17 amino acids. V lost 3 bases and J lost 2; bases outside the gene matches: 5. CDR3 amino acids: CASSFTGGSAGANVLTF. Here the CDR3 DNA reads TGTGCCAGCAGTTTCACAGGGGGCTCGGCTGGGGCCAACGTCCTGACTTTC.

This chain connects TRBV28 to TRBJ1-2; 7 bases line up with TRBD1. CDR3 length equals 17 residues. CDR1 is MDHEN and CDR2 is SYDVKM in the germline V gene. Unmatched junction bases numbered 12, after V lost 3 bases and J lost 2 bases. CDR3 loop: CASSFRPGQRKNYGYTF. CDR3 bases: TGTGCCAGCAGTTTTCGACCGGGACAGCGAAAAAACTATGGCTACACCTTC.

In DNA, the CDR3 is TGTGCCAGCAGTGATCGGTCCTCCCTGGGCACAGATACGCAGTATTTT. This gives the protein CASSDRSSLGTDTQYF. This sequence joins TRBV25-1 and TRBJ2-3, with D unresolved. V was pared by 3 bases and J by 1 base, with 14 bases between. This CDR3 region has 16 residues. The germline V gene encodes CDR1 MGHDK and CDR2 SYGVNS.

This clone was seen ten or more times. The chain couples TRBV29-1 to TRBJ2-5; no reliable D call. Germline assignment: CDR1 SQVTM and CDR2 ANQGSEA. With 1 base removed from V and 1 base from J, the gap between germline ends came to 13 bases. This CDR3 has 15 amino acids. Here the CDR3 reads CSVEGPLPSQETQYF. CDR3 sequence (DNA): TGCAGCGTTGAAGGTCCTCTACCCTCCCAAGAGACCCAGTACTTC.

The chain joins TRBV27 to TRBJ1-4; D might be TRBD1 (5 bases). Germline V gene lookup returns CDR1 MNHEY and CDR2 SMNVEV (reference sequence). The V end lost 5 bases, the J end lost 6 bases, and 13 bases lay between the germline ends. The CDR3 totals 14 residues. CDR3 residues: CASSRDGWDEKLFF. In nucleotides, the CDR3 is TGTGCCAGCAGTCGGGACGGTTGGGATGAAAAACTGTTTTTT.

This clone was picked up one time. This sequence joins TRBV7-9 and TRBJ2-7; D gene unclear. CDR3 size: 12 residues. V was trimmed by 5 bases and J by 5 bases, leaving 10 bases between them. From germline, CDR1 is SEHNR and CDR2 FQNEAQ (reference sequence). CDR3 loop: CASSRTGHEQYF. The DNA of the CDR3 is TGTGCCAGCAGCCGAACGGGCCACGAGCAGTACTTC.

Notes on this clone: With a much larger clone just one base away, this may be a read error. The same CDR3 is also encoded by other DNA sequences in this sample. The chain joins TRBV11-2 to TRBJ2-7; possibly TRBD1 or TRBD2 for D (5 bases each). CDR1 and CDR2 (germline): SGHAT, FQNNGV. V dropped 3 bases and J dropped 2 bases, with 8 bases sitting between them. This CDR3 region has 13 residues. This CDR3 reads CASSLGETYEQYF. In DNA, the CDR3 is TGTGCCAGCAGCTTGGGGGAGACCTACGAGCAGTACTTC.

This rearrangement joins TRBV4-1 to TRBJ2-1; either TRBD1 or TRBD2 may supply D (5 bases each). Germline CDR1 reads MGHRA; CDR2 reads YSYEKL. Trimming took off 2 bases at V and 10 bases at J, with 18 bases between the two ends. The CDR3 runs 15 residues. The CDR3 DNA is TGCGCCAGCAGCCAACGTGAAGCTTGGGGGTGGGAGCAGTTCTTC. It is translated as CASSQREAWGWEQFF.

The chain couples TRBV27 to TRBJ2-1; D possibly uses TRBD1 or TRBD2 (6 bases each). The CDR3 runs 14 residues. V lost 6 bases to trimming and J lost 9 bases, with 18 bases between them. CDR1 MNHEY and CDR2 SMNVEV come from the germline V gene (reference sequence). For the CDR3, the DNA is TGTGCCAGCAGCTCGGACAGCGGGTTGGTTGAGCAGTTCTTC. It codes for CASSSDSGLVEQFF.

The V and J genes are TRBV10-3 and TRBJ2-2; 7 positions agree with TRBD1. Germline CDR1 reads ENHRY; CDR2 reads SYGVKD. The CDR3 is 16 residues long. V shed 5 bases, J shed 5 bases, and the junction held 11 bases outside the gene matches. CDR3 in amino acids: CAISNPGQRTTGELFF. In DNA form, the CDR3 reads TGTGCCATCAGTAACCCGGGACAGAGAACAACCGGGGAGCTGTTTTTT.

The chain links TRBV4-3 to TRBJ1-6, with D perhaps TRBD1 (5 bases). V was cut by 1 base and J by 0 bases, with 10 bases left in between. The CDR3 is 17 amino acids. The germline gives CDR1 LGHNA, CDR2 YSLEER. In nucleotides, the CDR3 is TGCGCCAGCAGCCAAGTAACAGGAAGCTCCTATAATTCACCCCTCCACTTT. Translating gives CASSQVTGSSYNSPLHF.

The V and J genes are TRBV7-2 and TRBJ1-6, with D uncertain. Between the trimmed V and J ends, which lost 5 bases and 0 bases, there was a span of 17 bases. Germline CDR1 SGHTA, CDR2 FQGNSA. The CDR3 totals 18 residues. The CDR3 loop is CASSLYLVSSSYNSPLHF. The CDR3, as DNA: TGTGCCAGCAGCCTATACCTTGTGTCGAGCTCCTATAATTCACCCCTCCACTTT.

This sequence joins TRBV10-3 and TRBJ2-1; the D call may be TRBD1 or TRBD2 (5 bases each). CDR1 is ENHRY, CDR2 SYGVKD, per germline. CDR3 length equals 14 residues. The V end lost 6 bases, the J end lost 8 bases, and 17 bases lay between the germline ends. CDR3 nucleotide sequence: TGTGCCATCAGCTCCGGGGCGCCGGTGGATGAGCAGTTCTTC. It specifies CAISSGAPVDEQFF.

The V gene is TRBV6-5, the J gene TRBJ1-2; D remains unclear. Germline lookup yields CDR1 MNHEY and CDR2 SVGAGI. The CDR3 sequence is 15 residues long. Trimming stripped 7 bases from V and 1 base from J, with 16 bases between. The CDR3 protein is CASTTNREDNYGYTF. In DNA, the CDR3 is TGTGCCAGCACCACCAACAGAGAGGATAACTATGGCTACACCTTC.

DNA of the CDR3: TGTGCCAGCATTAGGTTGGGACAAAACTATGGCTACACCTTC. It yields the protein CASIRLGQNYGYTF. V usage is TRBV5-6 and J usage is TRBJ1-2; TRBD1 is a possible D gene (6 bases). Trimming removed 6 bases from V and 2 bases from J, with 14 bases in between. Germline V gene lookup returns CDR1 SGHDT and CDR2 YYEEEE. This CDR3 is 14 amino acids long. Using reference TRBV5-6 and TRBJ1-2 for the parts outside the CDR3, the full variable domain is DAGVTQSPTHLIKTRGQQVTLRCSPKSGHDTVSWYQQALGQGPQFIFQYYEEEERQRGNFPDRFSGHQFPNYSSELNVNALLLGDSALYLCASIRLGQNYGYTFGSGTRLTVV.

V and J are TRBV11-2 and TRBJ2-7; 11 positions agree with TRBD2. V gave up 3 bases and J gave up 6 bases; unmatched junction bases: 7. The CDR3 totals 15 residues. The V gene's germline CDR1 is SGHAT and CDR2 FQNNGV. The CDR3 is CASSFSSGGFGEQYF. Here the CDR3 DNA reads TGTGCCAGCAGCTTTTCTAGCGGGGGGTTCGGCGAGCAGTACTTC.

This chain uses TRBV4-1 with TRBJ1-5; TRBD1 is a possible D gene (6 bases). The CDR3 runs to 15 residues. The ends were cut back, 0 bases at V and 5 bases at J, with 11 bases in the middle. Germline V gives CDR1 MGHRA, CDR2 YSYEKL. CDR3 in amino acids: CASSQDSTGHQPQHF. The CDR3, as DNA: TGCGCCAGCAGCCAAGATTCGACAGGTCATCAGCCCCAGCATTTT.

V and J are TRBV5-1 and TRBJ2-1; D may correspond to TRBD1 or TRBD2 (6 bases each). In germline, CDR1 is SGHRS, CDR2 YFSETQ. The CDR3 covers 15 residues. The V end lost 4 bases, the J end lost 10 bases, and 21 bases lay between the germline ends. CDR3 nucleotide sequence: TGCGCCAGCAGCATCTCAGGGCGTGGAGGGGGAGAGCAGTTCTTC. Encoded protein: CASSISGRGGGEQFF.

In its sample, this clone was seen once. The genes are TRBV9 and TRBJ2-7; TRBD2 matches 11 bases. CDR1 SGDLS and CDR2 YYNGEE come from the germline V gene. The V gene end was trimmed by 4 bases and the J gene end by 7 bases; junction bases not matched to a gene: 13. The CDR3 sequence is 16 residues long. The CDR3 nucleotides read TGTGCCAGCAGCTCCTCAGGATTAGCGGGAGGGCCGGAGCAGTACTTC. This translates into CASSSSGLAGGPEQYF.

The rearrangement links TRBV30 to TRBJ2-7; TRBD2 matches 11 bases. In germline, CDR1 is GTSNPN, CDR2 SVGIG (reference sequence). V was pared by 2 bases and J by 6 bases, with 12 bases of the junction left unmatched. This CDR3 is built from 16 residues. The CDR3 reads CAWSSGVGLAGGEQYF. The CDR3 DNA sequence: TGTGCCTGGAGTTCTGGGGTCGGCCTAGCGGGAGGCGAGCAGTACTTC.

The chain is built from TRBV7-9 and TRBJ1-1, with 7 bases fitting TRBD1. V shed 5 bases, J shed 7 bases, and the junction held 7 bases outside the gene matches. Germline V gives CDR1 SEHNR, CDR2 FQNEAQ (reference sequence). This CDR3 region has 13 residues. CDR3 sequence: CASSPRDSNEAFF. For the CDR3, the DNA is TGTGCCAGCAGCCCCCGGGACAGCAATGAAGCTTTCTTT.

The chain links TRBV29-1 to TRBJ2-1, with 7 bases fitting TRBD2. Trimming at V came to 3 bases and at J to 4 bases, leaving 9 bases not matched to a gene. Per germline, CDR1 SQVTM and CDR2 ANQGSEA. The CDR3 loop spans 15 amino acids. The CDR3 reads CSVDGGFFLYNEQFF. CDR3 nucleotides: TGCAGCGTTGACGGGGGGTTTTTCCTTTACAATGAGCAGTTCTTC.

The chain couples TRBV7-9 to TRBJ1-5; D unresolved. V dropped 1 base and J dropped 5 bases, with 12 bases sitting between them. The CDR3 sequence is 15 residues long. The germline V gene has CDR1 SEHNR and CDR2 FQNEAQ (reference sequence). CDR3 sequence (DNA): TGTGCCAGCAGCTTAGGAGGGCTTGGGGATCAGCCCCAGCATTTT. Encoded protein: CASSLGGLGDQPQHF.

The CDR3 DNA sequence: TGCGCCAGCAGCCAAGCTAGGGTCGGGACTAATGAAAAACTGTTTTTT. The encoded protein is CASSQARVGTNEKLFF. The chain couples TRBV4-1 to TRBJ1-4; D uncertain. Trimming removed 1 base from V and 2 bases from J, with 11 bases in between. CDR1 MGHRA and CDR2 YSYEKL come from the germline V gene. The CDR3 length is 16 residues.

The chain employs TRBV5-1 and TRBJ1-1; no firm D call. Between the trimmed V and J ends, which lost 2 bases and 3 bases, there was a span of 14 bases. This CDR3 spans 15 amino acids. Germline loops: CDR1 SGHRS, CDR2 YFSETQ. The CDR3 coding sequence is TGCGCCAGCAGCTTAGGCTTACCCAGATACACTGAAGCTTTCTTT. Translating it yields CASSLGLPRYTEAFF.